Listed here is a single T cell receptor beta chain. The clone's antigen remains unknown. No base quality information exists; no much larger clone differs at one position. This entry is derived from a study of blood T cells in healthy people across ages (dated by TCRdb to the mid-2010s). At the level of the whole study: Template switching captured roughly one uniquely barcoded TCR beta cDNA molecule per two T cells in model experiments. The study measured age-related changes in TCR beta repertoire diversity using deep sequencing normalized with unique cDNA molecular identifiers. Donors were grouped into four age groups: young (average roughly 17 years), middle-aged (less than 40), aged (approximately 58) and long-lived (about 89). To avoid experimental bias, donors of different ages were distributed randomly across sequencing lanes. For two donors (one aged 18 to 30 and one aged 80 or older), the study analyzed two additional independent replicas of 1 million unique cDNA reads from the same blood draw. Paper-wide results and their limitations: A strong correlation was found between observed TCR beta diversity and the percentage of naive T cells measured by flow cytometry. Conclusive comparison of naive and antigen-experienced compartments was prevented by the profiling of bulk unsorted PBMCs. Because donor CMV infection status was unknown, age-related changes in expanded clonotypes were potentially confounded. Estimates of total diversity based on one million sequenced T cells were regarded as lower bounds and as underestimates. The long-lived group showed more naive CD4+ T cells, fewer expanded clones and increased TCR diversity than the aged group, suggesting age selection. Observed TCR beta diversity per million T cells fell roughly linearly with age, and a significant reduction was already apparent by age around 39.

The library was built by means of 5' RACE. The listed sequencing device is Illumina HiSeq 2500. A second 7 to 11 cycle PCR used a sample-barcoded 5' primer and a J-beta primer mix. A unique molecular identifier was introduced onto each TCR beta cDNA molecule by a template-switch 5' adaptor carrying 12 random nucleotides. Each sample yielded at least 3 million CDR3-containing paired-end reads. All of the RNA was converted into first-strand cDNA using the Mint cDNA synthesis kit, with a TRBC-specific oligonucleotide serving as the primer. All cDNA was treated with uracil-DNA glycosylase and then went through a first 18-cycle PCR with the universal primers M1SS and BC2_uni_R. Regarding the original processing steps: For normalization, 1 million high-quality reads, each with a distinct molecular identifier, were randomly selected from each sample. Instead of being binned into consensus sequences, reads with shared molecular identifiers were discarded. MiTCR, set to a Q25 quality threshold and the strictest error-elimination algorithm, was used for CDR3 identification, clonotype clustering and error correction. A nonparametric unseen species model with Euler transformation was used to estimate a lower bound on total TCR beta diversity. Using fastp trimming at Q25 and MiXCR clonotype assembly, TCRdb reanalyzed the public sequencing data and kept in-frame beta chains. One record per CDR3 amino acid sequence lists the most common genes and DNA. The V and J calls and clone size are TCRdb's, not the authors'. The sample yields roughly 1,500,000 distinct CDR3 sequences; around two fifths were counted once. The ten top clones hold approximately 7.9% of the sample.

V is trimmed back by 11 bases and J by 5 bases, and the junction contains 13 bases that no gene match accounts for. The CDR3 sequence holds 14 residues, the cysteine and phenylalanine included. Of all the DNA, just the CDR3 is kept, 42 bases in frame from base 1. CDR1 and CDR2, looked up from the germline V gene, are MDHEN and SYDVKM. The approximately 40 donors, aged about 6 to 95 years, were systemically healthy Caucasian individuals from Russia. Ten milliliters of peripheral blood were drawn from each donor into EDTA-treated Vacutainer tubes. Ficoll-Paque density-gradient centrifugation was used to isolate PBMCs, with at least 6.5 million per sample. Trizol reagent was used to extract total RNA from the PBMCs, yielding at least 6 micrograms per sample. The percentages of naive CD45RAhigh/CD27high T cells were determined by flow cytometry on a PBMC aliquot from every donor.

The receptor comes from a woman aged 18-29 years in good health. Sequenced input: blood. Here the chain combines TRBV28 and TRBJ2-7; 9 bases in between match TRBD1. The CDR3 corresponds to CAGFVGQGLNEQYF. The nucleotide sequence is TGTGCCGGGTTCGTAGGACAGGGGCTTAACGAGCAGTACTTC.